The rows below give T cell receptor beta chains drawn from one sample of a study of blood T cell repertoires in COVID-19. The repertoire was sequenced with immunoSEQ multiplex PCR; TCRdb's copy has only in-frame clones and lacks some. The sample holds about 280,000 clones, 70% to 90% seen once. The specimen sequenced was peripheral blood. These receptors were obtained from a woman in her twenties or thirties who had recovered from COVID-19. Both conserved end residues are part of each CDR3. Fields, in order: CDR3 length, V gene, clone size, CDR3 protein. Expanded clones get a size class; other rows say once, few or many, or leave the size out.

length: 15; V: TRBV19; size: once; CDR3: CASSLTSGSPNEQFF
length: 18; V: TRBV19; size: .; CDR3: CASSTQGTEGLSGNTIYF
length: 17; V: TRBV14; size: once; CDR3: CASSLLGGRVNTGELFF
length: 17; V: TRBV3-1/TRBV3-2; size: .; CDR3: CASSQSPGTLNTGELFF
length: 14; V: TRBV4-1; size: .; CDR3: CASSHPGQGDEQYF
length: 16; V: TRBV5-1; size: .; CDR3: CASTPRAGGFSYEQYF
length: 12; V: TRBV2; size: .; CDR3: CASSLEVQKLFF
length: 14; V: TRBV29-1; size: .; CDR3: CSVRGTDPNQPQHF
length: 15; V: TRBV6-5; size: .; CDR3: CASSYTSTANYGYTF
length: 11; V: TRBV29-1; size: .; CDR3: CSVRDSYEQYF
length: 15; V: TRBV11-3; size: .; CDR3: CASSALTGTGGEQYF
length: 15; V: TRBV3-1/TRBV3-2; size: once; CDR3: CASSQEVTGIYEQYF
length: 13; V: TRBV27; size: .; CDR3: CASSRQGDQPQHF
length: 14; V: TRBV9; size: few; CDR3: CASGGKRENTEAFF
length: 16; V: TRBV10-3; size: .; CDR3: CAISTGTSGSGKTQYF
length: 14; V: TRBV7-2; size: .; CDR3: CASSFRGYVETQYF
length: 15; V: TRBV7-2; size: .; CDR3: CASSLSGLSTDTQYF
length: 14; V: TRBV10-3; size: .; CDR3: CAISAGGGGDGYTF
length: 16; V: TRBV18; size: .; CDR3: CASSPDSNPGANVLTF
length: 14; V: TRBV3-1/TRBV3-2; size: .; CDR3: CASSPRGGTREAFF
length: 17; V: TRBV5-5; size: .; CDR3: CASSLTLSWTGSNEQYF
length: 14; V: TRBV19; size: once; CDR3: CASSNYKGGEKLFF